The clone carrying this T cell receptor beta chain was counted only a few times. As yet, its antigen is unknown. 13 Jbeta primers and 60 Vbeta primers were used for the PCR. The assay was immunoSEQ multiplex PCR, and TCRdb's table has in-frame clones only and misses some. The sample comprises 85,000 to 95,000 clones, approximately 7.6% of which are singletons, and 2% to 2.5% rests with the top ten. This entry is derived from a study of cytomegalovirus exposure and HLA in healthy donors. The CDR3 spans 17 residues. V shed 2 bases, J shed 2 bases, and the junction held 8 bases outside the gene matches. CDR1 and CDR2 from the germline V gene are LGHNA and YSLEER. Findings of the study overall: Association with HLA alleles at 0.05 false discovery rate was found for roughly 17,000 TCR beta sequences in a later analysis.

This chain connects TRBV4-3 to TRBJ2-7, with TRBD2 identical over 11 bases. The specimen sequenced was PBMCs. This TCR was recovered from a man aged 50-59 years in good health and CMV-seronegative. DNA of the CDR3: TGCGCCAGCAGCCAACTTACCGGGACTAGCGGAACCTACGAGCAGTACTTC. This translates into CASSQLTGTSGTYEQYF.